This TCR beta chain originates from a study of OX40 agonist ivuxolimab in advanced cancers. Overall study: Those enrolled were approximately 87% male, with a mean age of around 55 years and ages from 23 to 79.

Between the trimmed V and J ends, which lost 6 bases and 7 bases, there was a span of 9 bases. The CDR3 is made up of 12 amino acids. CDR1 and CDR2 from the germline V gene are KGHSH and LQKENI. Some clones are missing from TCRdb's copy, which holds only in-frame ones; the method was immunoSEQ multiplex PCR. The sample shows tens of thousands of clones, about 90% of them seen only once. As concerns this clone: Its antigen is currently unknown.

Study conclusions and caveats: CD8+ T cells averaged more expanded clones than CD4+. Within 6 weeks, CD4+ and CD8+ blood T cells expanded clonally at 0.1 to 3.0 mg/kg.

The sequence was obtained from an adult with an advanced solid tumor such as melanoma, head and neck, liver or kidney cancer. V usage is TRBV18 and J usage is TRBJ2-2; D gene unclear. The starting material was CD4+ or CD8+ T cells sorted from blood, obtained in a trial of the OX40 agonist ivuxolimab. CDR3 sequence (DNA): TGTGCCAGCTCCGAACCCATCGGGGAGCTGTTTTTT. This translates into CASSEPIGELFF.